This T cell receptor (beta chain) comes out of a study of T cells of healthy individuals. This clonotype was recorded many times. Using its own MiXCR run on the 5' RACE reads, TCRdb lists one record per CDR3 protein. This table has around 98,000 distinct CDR3 sequences, approximately 15% appearing once. The receptor was isolated from a human donor in good health.

The CDR3 sequence: CASSQAGQTFYGYTF. The CDR3 DNA sequence: TGCGCCAGCAGCCAAGCGGGACAGACCTTCTATGGCTACACCTTC. The chain recombines TRBV4-3 with TRBJ1-2; 7 positions agree with TRBD1. The CDR3 is 15 amino acids. The V gene end was trimmed by 1 base and the J gene end by 4 bases; junction bases not matched to a gene: 6. Per the germline V gene, CDR1 is LGHNA and CDR2 is YSLEER.